A single sample gave rise to the 15 T cell receptor beta chains below, sequenced in a study of blood T cell repertoires in COVID-19 (dated by TCRdb to about 2020). Library generation was performed with the immunoSEQ multiplex PCR assay. Here the immuneACCESS table is served through TCRdb, limited to in-frame sequences with V and J called. Missing clones are a known gap in these copies; in checked studies unresolved V genes cover under half, and the rest lacks a known reason. Recorded for this sample are 250,000 to 350,000 clones; around 90% of them occurred a single time. Roughly 2.3% of the sample comes from the top ten. Sequencing was done on a sample of peripheral blood. All receptors derive from a man aged 18-30 years with active or convalescent COVID-19.

The chain joins TRBV19 to TRBJ1-2, with D perhaps matching TRBD1 (6 bases). The CDR3 contains 14 residues. Deletions cut 3 bases from V and 8 bases from J, with 16 bases between. Germline assignment: CDR1 LNHDA and CDR2 SQIVND (reference sequence). CDR3 amino acids: CASSIEVRGIGYTF. In nucleotides, the CDR3 is TGTGCCAGTAGTATTGAGGTCAGGGGCATCGGCTACACCTTC.

V is TRBV18 and J is TRBJ1-3; maybe TRBD1 (5 bases). The germline V gene has CDR1 KGHSH and CDR2 LQKENI. The V gene lost 6 bases and the J gene lost 0 bases, with 15 bases spanning the gap. The CDR3 spans 16 residues. The CDR3 DNA reads as TGTGCCAGCTCGCCTCTTACAGGCCGCTCTGGAAACACCATATATTTT. The encoded protein is CASSPLTGRSGNTIYF.

CDR3 residues: CASSFIVAGGRETQYF. The CDR3 DNA reads TGTGCCAGCAGTTTTATAGTAGCGGGAGGGAGAGAGACCCAGTACTTC. The rearrangement uses TRBV28 and TRBJ2-5; TRBD2 agrees at 11 bases. The ends lost 3 bases at V and 4 bases at J; junction bases unmatched: 7. The V gene's germline CDR1 is MDHEN and CDR2 SYDVKM. The CDR3 has 16 amino acids.

The gene calls are TRBV28 and TRBJ2-1; 10 nucleotides agree with TRBD2. The V and J ends lost 2 bases and 9 bases, in that order; junction bases with no gene match: 7. Germline CDR1 reads MDHEN; CDR2 reads SYDVKM. The CDR3 covers 15 residues. DNA of the CDR3: TGTGCCAGCAGTTTACGGGCTAGCGGGAGCGGTGAGCAGTTCTTC. Encoded protein: CASSLRASGSGEQFF.

This clone showed up just a few times. The gene calls are TRBV3-1 (or the pseudogene TRBV3-2) and TRBJ1-1, with D perhaps matching TRBD1 (6 bases). CDR3 length: 13 amino acids. Trimming left V 5 bases short and J 10 bases short, with 17 bases between. CDR1 is LGHDT and CDR2 is YNNKEL in the germline V gene (reference sequence). This CDR3 reads CASSEGGDGVAFF. CDR3 nucleotides: TGTGCCAGCAGCGAAGGGGGGGACGGGGTAGCTTTCTTT.

CDR3 amino acids: CASSPLAPRVGYEQYF. The CDR3, as DNA: TGTGCCAGCAGCCCGCTAGCCCCCCGGGTGGGGTACGAGCAGTACTTC. The V call is TRBV7-9, the J call TRBJ2-7; possibly TRBD2 for D (5 bases). Trimming pared 5 bases from V and 4 bases from J, leaving 21 bases between. This CDR3 has 16 amino acids. Germline lookup yields CDR1 SEHNR and CDR2 FQNEAQ (reference sequence).

The gene calls are TRBV10-3 and TRBJ1-6, with D perhaps TRBD1 (5 bases). This CDR3 has 15 amino acids. The germline V and J ends were trimmed by 6 bases and 7 bases, with 16 bases remaining between them. The germline gives CDR1 ENHRY, CDR2 SYGVKD. The CDR3 spells CAIREDGTVNSPLHF. DNA for the CDR3: TGTGCCATCAGGGAGGACGGGACTGTAAATTCACCCCTCCACTTT.

This chain connects TRBV18 to TRBJ1-2, with D maybe TRBD1 (6 bases). V shed 8 bases and J shed 7 bases, with 20 bases lying between them. Per the germline V gene, CDR1 is KGHSH and CDR2 is LQKENI. This CDR3 comprises 14 residues. CDR3 sequence reads: CASTRGGGRIGYTF. For the CDR3, the DNA is TGTGCCAGCACGCGAGGGGGGGGAAGGATTGGCTACACCTTC. The variable domain in full, completed from reference TRBV18 and TRBJ1-2, reads NAGVMQNPRHLVRRRGQEARLRCSPMKGHSHVYWYRQLPEEGLKFMVYLQKENIIDESGMPKERFSAEFPKEGPSILRIQQVVRGDSAAYFCASTRGGGRIGYTFGSGTRLTVV.

The chain uses TRBV2 and TRBJ2-1; 9 nucleotides match TRBD2. This CDR3 region has 22 residues. The J segment lost 5 bases and the V segment lost 4 bases, leaving 27 bases of the junction unmatched. Germline assignment: CDR1 SNHLY and CDR2 FYNNEI. The CDR3 region is CASSVSLVGGSGGPRPHNEQFF. CDR3 nucleotides: TGTGCCAGCAGTGTTTCTCTGGTCGGGGGTAGCGGGGGCCCCCGGCCACACAATGAGCAGTTCTTC.

V and J are TRBV7-9 and TRBJ1-4; D remains unclear. V lost 7 bases and J 7 bases, leaving 19 bases between the germline ends. Germline lookup yields CDR1 SEHNR and CDR2 FQNEAQ (reference sequence). The CDR3 sequence is 15 residues long. CDR3 residues: CASTIPSGWTEKLFF. The CDR3 nucleotides read TGTGCCAGCACCATTCCGTCGGGGTGGACTGAAAAACTGTTTTTT.

This chain connects TRBV24-1 to TRBJ2-3; D is uncertain. Trimming pared 5 bases from V and 1 base from J, leaving 3 bases between. The CDR3 consists of 12 residues. Germline loops: CDR1 KGHDR, CDR2 SFDVKD. The CDR3 DNA sequence: TGTGCCACCAGTGGAGGCACAGATACGCAGTATTTT. Its translation: CATSGGTDTQYF.

The chain's CDR3 is CASSQVYTSLYNEQFF. In DNA, the CDR3 is TGCGCCAGCAGCCAAGTCTATACTAGCCTTTACAATGAGCAGTTCTTC. V is TRBV4-1 and J is TRBJ2-1; D is possibly TRBD2 (6 bases). The CDR3 loop spans 16 amino acids. Germline CDR1 is MGHRA and CDR2 is YSYEKL. V gave up 1 base and J gave up 4 bases, with 14 bases separating them.

V gene TRBV2 combines with J gene TRBJ1-5, with a weak D call TRBD1 (5 bases). CDR3 length: 17 amino acids. V gave up 6 bases and J gave up 5 bases, with 23 bases separating them. Germline V gene data show CDR1 as SNHLY and CDR2 as FYNNEI. This CDR3 is CASRDKLSPGLYQPQHF. In DNA form, the CDR3 reads TGTGCCAGCAGGGACAAGTTAAGCCCAGGGTTATATCAGCCCCAGCATTTT.

The chain recombines TRBV11-3 with TRBJ2-1, with TRBD2 identical over 8 bases. This CDR3 is 16 amino acids long. Germline CDR1 and CDR2: SGHNT and YENEEA. The junction had 14 bases not matched to a gene; V was cut back by 5 bases and J by 8 bases. The chain's CDR3 is CASSRRGGVLSHEQFF. CDR3 nucleotides: TGTGCCAGCAGCCGCCGGGGGGGAGTCCTTTCCCATGAGCAGTTCTTC.

The chain joins TRBV6-5 to TRBJ2-7, with D perhaps matching TRBD2 (6 bases). This CDR3 region has 14 residues. The V end was cut by 5 bases, the J end by 4 bases, with 15 bases between. CDR1 is MNHEY, CDR2 SVGAGI, per germline. The CDR3 bases are TGTGCCAGCAGTAACCGGGACTGGGCGTACGAGCAGTACTTC. This sequence encodes CASSNRDWAYEQYF.